Below, 2 T cell receptor beta chains from the same sample are listed, as sequenced in a study of blood T cell repertoires in COVID-19. Produced via immunoSEQ multiplex PCR; TCRdb's table is partial and in-frame only. The sample carries over 70,000 clones, approximately 76% recorded once. The sample consisted of peripheral blood. Receptors originate from a man between 65 and 85 years old with acute or convalescent COVID-19.

The V gene is TRBV24-1, the J gene TRBJ2-3; D is perhaps TRBD1 (6 bases). V was cut by 6 bases and J by 6 bases, with 9 bases left in between. The CDR3 totals 12 residues. In germline, CDR1 is KGHDR, CDR2 SFDVKD. The DNA of the CDR3 is TGTGCCACCAGTTCGCAGGGGGATACGCAGTATTTT. Its translation: CATSSQGDTQYF.

This clone was counted a single time. The V call is TRBV5-1, the J call TRBJ1-2; perhaps TRBD1 as D (6 bases). The germline V gene has CDR1 SGHRS and CDR2 YFSETQ. The CDR3 sequence is 15 residues long. Trimming pared 0 bases from V and 5 bases from J, leaving 14 bases between. The CDR3 is CASSLDGGHGYGYTF. Written as DNA, the CDR3 is TGCGCCAGCAGCTTGGATGGGGGCCACGGTTATGGCTACACCTTC.